This note documents a single T cell receptor beta chain sequence. What it recognizes is unknown. Other nucleotide sequences in the sample specify the same CDR3. The protocol was immunoSEQ multiplex PCR, while the TCRdb copy is restricted to in-frame clones and leaves out a portion. The sample yields some 580,000 clones, nearly 98% seen once. The data belong to a study of shared clonotypes between healthy human individuals. Overall study findings and caveats: Clonotype sharing across a few donors was observed for 5% to 6.5% of naive CD4 clonotypes.

This CDR3 has 15 amino acids. Germline CDR1 LNHNV, CDR2 YYDKDF (reference sequence). Trimming left V 0 bases short and J 2 bases short, with 10 bases between. As defined, naive CD8 cells were CD45RO-negative and positively selected for CCR7, with terminally differentiated effector memory CD45RA+ cells excluded. The sequenced material came from naive CD8+ T cells sorted from blood. The origin of this receptor is a man aged 25-40 years in good health. The chain joins TRBV15 to TRBJ1-2; the D is unclear. The CDR3 sequence: CATSRDRAANYGYTF. In DNA form, the CDR3 reads TGTGCCACCAGCAGAGATCGAGCGGCGAACTATGGCTACACCTTC.